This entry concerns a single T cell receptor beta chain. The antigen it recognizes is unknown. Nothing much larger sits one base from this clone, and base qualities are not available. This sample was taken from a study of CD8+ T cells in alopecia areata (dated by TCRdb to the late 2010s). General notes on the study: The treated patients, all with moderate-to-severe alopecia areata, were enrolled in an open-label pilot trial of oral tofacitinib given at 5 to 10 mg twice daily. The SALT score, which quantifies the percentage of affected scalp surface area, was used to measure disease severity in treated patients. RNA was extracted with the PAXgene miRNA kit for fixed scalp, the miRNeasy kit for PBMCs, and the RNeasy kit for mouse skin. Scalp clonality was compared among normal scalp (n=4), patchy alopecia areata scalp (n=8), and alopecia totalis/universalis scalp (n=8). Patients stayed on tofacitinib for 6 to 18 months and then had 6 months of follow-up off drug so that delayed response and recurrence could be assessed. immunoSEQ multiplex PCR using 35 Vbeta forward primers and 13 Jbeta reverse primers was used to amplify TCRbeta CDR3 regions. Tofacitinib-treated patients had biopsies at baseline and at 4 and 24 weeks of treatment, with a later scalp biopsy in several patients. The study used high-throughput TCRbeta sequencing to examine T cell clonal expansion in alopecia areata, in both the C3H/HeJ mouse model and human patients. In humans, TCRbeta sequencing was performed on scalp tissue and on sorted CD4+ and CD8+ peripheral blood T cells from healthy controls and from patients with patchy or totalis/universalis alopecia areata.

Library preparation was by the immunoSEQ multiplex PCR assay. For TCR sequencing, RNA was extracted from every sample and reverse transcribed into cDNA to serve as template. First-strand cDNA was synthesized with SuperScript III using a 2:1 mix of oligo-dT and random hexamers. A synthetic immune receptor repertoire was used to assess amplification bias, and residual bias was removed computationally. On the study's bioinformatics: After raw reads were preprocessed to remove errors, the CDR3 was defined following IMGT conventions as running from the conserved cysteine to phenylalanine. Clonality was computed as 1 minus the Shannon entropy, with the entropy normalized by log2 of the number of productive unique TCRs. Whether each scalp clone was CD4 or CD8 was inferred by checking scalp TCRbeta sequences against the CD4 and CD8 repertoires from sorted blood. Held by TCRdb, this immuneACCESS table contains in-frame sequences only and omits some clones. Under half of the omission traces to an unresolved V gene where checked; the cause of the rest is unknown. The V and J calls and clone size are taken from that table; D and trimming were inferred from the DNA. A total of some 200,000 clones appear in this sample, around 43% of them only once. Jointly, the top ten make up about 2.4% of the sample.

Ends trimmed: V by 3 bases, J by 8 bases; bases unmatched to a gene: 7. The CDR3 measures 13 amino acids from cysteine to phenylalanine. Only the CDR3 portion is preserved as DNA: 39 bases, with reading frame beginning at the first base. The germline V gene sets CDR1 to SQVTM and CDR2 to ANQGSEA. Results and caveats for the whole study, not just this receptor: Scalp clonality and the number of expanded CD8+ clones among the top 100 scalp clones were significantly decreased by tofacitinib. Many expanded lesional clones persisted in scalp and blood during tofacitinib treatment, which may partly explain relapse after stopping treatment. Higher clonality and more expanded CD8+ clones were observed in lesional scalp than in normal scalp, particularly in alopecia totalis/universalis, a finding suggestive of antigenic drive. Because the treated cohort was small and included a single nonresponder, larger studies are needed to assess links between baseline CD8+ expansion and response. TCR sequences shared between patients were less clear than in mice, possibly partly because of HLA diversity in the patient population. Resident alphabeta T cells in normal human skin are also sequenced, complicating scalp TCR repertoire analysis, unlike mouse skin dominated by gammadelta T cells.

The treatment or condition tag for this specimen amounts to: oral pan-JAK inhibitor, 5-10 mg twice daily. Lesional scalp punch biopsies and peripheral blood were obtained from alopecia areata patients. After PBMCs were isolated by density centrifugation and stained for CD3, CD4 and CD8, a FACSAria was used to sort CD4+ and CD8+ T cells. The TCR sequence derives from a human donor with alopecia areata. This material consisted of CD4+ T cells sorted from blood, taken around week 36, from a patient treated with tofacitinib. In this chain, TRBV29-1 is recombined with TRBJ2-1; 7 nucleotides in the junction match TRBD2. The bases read TGCAGCGTTGAGAGGACTAGTGGCGATGAGCAGTTCTTC. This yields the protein CSVERTSGDEQFF.